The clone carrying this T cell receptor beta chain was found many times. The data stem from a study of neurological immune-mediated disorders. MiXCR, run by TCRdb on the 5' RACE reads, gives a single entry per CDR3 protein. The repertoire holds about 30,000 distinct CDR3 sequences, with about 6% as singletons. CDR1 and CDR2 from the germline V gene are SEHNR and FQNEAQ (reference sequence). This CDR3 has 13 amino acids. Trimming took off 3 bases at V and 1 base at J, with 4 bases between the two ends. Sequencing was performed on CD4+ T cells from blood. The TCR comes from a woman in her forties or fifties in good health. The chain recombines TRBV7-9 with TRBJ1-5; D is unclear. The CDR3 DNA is TGTGCCAGCAGCTTCAACAGCAATCAGCCCCAGCATTTT. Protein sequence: CASSFNSNQPQHF.